Following are 17 T cell receptor beta chains from one sample sequenced in a study of T cells in Graves' hyperthyroidism and ophthalmopathy. RNA transcripts provided the source from which TCR beta CDR3 regions were amplified. Researchers ran a first-round RT-PCR on the TCR CDR3 using the HTBI primer set. MiXCR was run by TCRdb on the multiplex PCR reads, yielding one entry per CDR3 protein. The sample carries a few hundred thousand distinct CDR3 sequences, around 21% recorded once. The sequenced sample was blood. The receptors were sampled from a man aged 18 to 29 with Graves' hyperthyroidism.

The chain uses TRBV12-3 or TRBV12-4 and TRBJ1-6, with D perhaps TRBD1 (5 bases). The CDR3 sequence is 14 residues long. V was cut by 1 base and J by 7 bases, with 8 bases left in between. Written as DNA, the CDR3 is TGTGCCAGCAGTTTAGAGGGGCCAAATTCACCCCTCCACTTT. Translating gives CASSLEGPNSPLHF.

There are a few counts of this clonotype. J is TRBJ1-2 and V is TRBV4-3; 7 nucleotides agree with TRBD1. The length of the CDR3 is 21 residues. Germline V gene sequence: CDR1 LGHNA, CDR2 YSLEER. The J segment lost 1 base and the V segment lost 4 bases, leaving 24 bases of the junction unmatched. This CDR3 reads CASSPNSWTGRVIGDNYGYTF. CDR3 nucleotides: TGCGCCAGCAGCCCCAACTCCTGGACAGGTCGGGTTATAGGTGATAACTATGGCTACACCTTC.

This clonotype has at least ten counts. This sequence joins TRBV12-3 or TRBV12-4 and TRBJ1-2; D may be TRBD1 (6 bases). This CDR3 has 14 amino acids. V was clipped by 3 bases and J by 8 bases, with 16 bases between them. This chain's CDR3 is CASSFLTRGYGYTF. As DNA, the CDR3 is TGTGCCAGCAGTTTCCTCACGAGGGGGTACGGCTACACCTTC.

Many counts were recorded for this clonotype. The rearrangement uses TRBV28 and TRBJ1-1; a weak D match, TRBD1 (5 bases). Per germline, CDR1 MDHEN and CDR2 SYDVKM. The CDR3 extends over 14 amino acids. Deletions cut 5 bases from V and 0 bases from J, with 10 bases between. CDR3 sequence: CASSLTALNTEAFF. The CDR3 DNA follows: TGTGCCAGCAGTCTGACAGCGTTGAACACTGAAGCTTTCTTT. Drawing the rest from reference TRBV28 and TRBJ1-1, the complete variable domain is DVKVTQSSRYLVKRTGEKVFLECVQDMDHENMFWYRQDPGLGLRLIYFSYDVKMKEKGDIPEGYSVSREKKERFSLILESASTNQTSMYLCASSLTALNTEAFFGQGTRLTVV.

Many counts were recorded for this clonotype. This rearrangement joins TRBV7-8 to TRBJ1-1, with D tentatively TRBD1 (5 bases). The CDR3 is made up of 14 amino acids. V lost 6 bases and J 5 bases, leaving 16 bases between the germline ends. Germline CDR1 reads SGHVS; CDR2 reads FQNEAQ. The CDR3 reads CASSERDAATEAFF. The CDR3 region has the DNA TGTGCCAGCAGTGAACGGGACGCCGCAACTGAAGCTTTCTTT.

V and J are TRBV15 and TRBJ2-5; 11 bases align to TRBD2. Germline assignment: CDR1 LNHNV and CDR2 YYDKDF (reference sequence). V dropped 5 bases and J dropped 2; count of bases not matched to a gene: 4. This CDR3 is 15 amino acids long. CDR3 sequence reads: CATSLRLAGQETQYF. CDR3 DNA: TGTGCCACCAGCTTACGACTAGCGGGGCAAGAGACCCAGTACTTC. The variable domain in full, with the rest retrieved from reference TRBV15 and TRBJ2-5, is DAMVIQNPRYQVTQFGKPVTLSCSQTLNHNVMYWYQQKSSQAPKLLFHYYDKDFNNEADTPDNFQSRRPNTSFCFLDIRSPGLGDTAMYLCATSLRLAGQETQYFGPGTRLLVL.

This clonotype was observed many times. The chain couples TRBV12-3 or TRBV12-4 to TRBJ2-7, with D perhaps TRBD1 (5 bases). The CDR3 spans 14 residues. Trimming pared 5 bases from V and 0 bases from J, leaving 11 bases between. CDR3 sequence reads: CASSPNRFSYEQYF. The CDR3 DNA reads as TGTGCCAGCAGTCCTAACAGGTTCTCCTACGAGCAGTACTTC.

This chain joins TRBV19 and TRBJ2-2, with D hard to call. This CDR3 is 21 amino acids long. Germline V CDR1 and CDR2: LNHDA, SQIVND (reference sequence). Trimming took 3 bases from V and 0 from J, leaving 26 bases between them. The CDR3 loop reads CASSITPGLPHLTSNTGELFF. The CDR3 bases are TGTGCCAGTAGTATCACACCGGGCCTACCCCACTTAACTTCGAACACCGGGGAGCTGTTTTTT.

The CDR3 loop reads CASSLAGTARGYTF. The CDR3 nucleotides are TGTGCCAGCAGTTTAGCTGGGACAGCTCGGGGCTACACCTTC. The chain links TRBV12-3 or TRBV12-4 to TRBJ1-2; 7 bases map to TRBD1. CDR3 length: 14 residues. Trimming took 0 bases from V and 8 from J; bases not matched to a gene: 6.

This clonotype appeared many times. The chain employs TRBV6-5 and TRBJ1-1; no reliable D call. The V and J ends lost 2 bases and 3 bases respectively, with 7 bases between them. The CDR3 runs 13 residues. CDR1 is MNHEY and CDR2 is SVGAGI in the germline V gene. The CDR3 reads CASSYGTHTEAFF. The CDR3 nucleotides read TGTGCCAGCAGTTACGGCACTCACACTGAAGCTTTCTTT.

This clonotype was seen once. V gene TRBV20-1 combines with J gene TRBJ2-7, with TRBD2 as a possible D gene (6 bases). The ends were cut back, 1 base at V and 3 bases at J, with 16 bases in the middle. The CDR3 covers 15 residues. CDR1 and CDR2 from the germline V gene are DFQATT and SNEGSKA (reference sequence). The CDR3: CSARVSSGPIYEQYF. The CDR3 DNA sequence: TGCAGTGCTAGAGTATCCAGCGGGCCAATCTACGAGCAGTACTTC.

V gene TRBV12-3 or TRBV12-4 combines with J gene TRBJ1-1; 10 nucleotides match TRBD1. With 5 bases clipped from V and 7 bases from J, the junction kept 10 bases outside the gene matches. There are 15 residues in the CDR3. DNA for the CDR3: TGTGCCAGCAGTCGATGGACAGGGGGAGAGCGTGAAGCTTTCTTT. Encoded protein: CASSRWTGGEREAFF.

This clonotype has a count of ten or more. The chain has TRBV6-1 and TRBJ2-5, with D unclear. Germline loops: CDR1 MNHNS, CDR2 SASEGT. V was cut by 4 bases and J by 5 bases, with 11 bases left in between. The CDR3 totals 13 residues. CDR3 residues: CASSGTDGETQYF. The CDR3 region has the DNA TGTGCCAGCAGTGGCACGGACGGGGAGACCCAGTACTTC.

This clonotype was counted at least ten times. This chain joins TRBV12-3 or TRBV12-4 and TRBJ1-1; D perhaps matches TRBD1 (5 bases). This CDR3 has 13 amino acids. Deletions cut 7 bases from V and 4 bases from J, with 13 bases between. CDR3 DNA sequence: TGTGCCAGCAACCTCCCCGGGGGCACTGAAGCTTTCTTT. It translates to CASNLPGGTEAFF.

The table lists this clonotype with a few counts. The chain combines TRBV30 with TRBJ1-1, with 8 bases matching TRBD1. Germline V gene lookup returns CDR1 GTSNPN and CDR2 SVGIG (reference sequence). The CDR3 consists of 13 residues. V gave up 4 bases and J gave up 8 bases; unmatched junction bases: 9. The CDR3 loop is CAWKGDRGREAFF. The CDR3, as DNA: TGTGCCTGGAAAGGAGACAGGGGAAGAGAAGCTTTCTTT.

This clonotype was recorded at least ten times. The CDR3 sequence is CSVEGVGGYTF. CDR3 sequence (DNA): TGCAGCGTTGAGGGGGTAGGCGGCTACACCTTC. V gene TRBV29-1 combines with J gene TRBJ1-2; the D gene is possibly TRBD1 (5 bases). Germline V gives CDR1 SQVTM, CDR2 ANQGSEA. V lost 3 bases to trimming and J lost 8 bases, with 10 bases between them. The CDR3 has 11 amino acids.

This clonotype was seen at least ten times. The rearrangement joins TRBV6-1 to TRBJ2-7, with D hard to call. Germline CDR1 MNHNS, CDR2 SASEGT. The CDR3 length is 15 residues. V was clipped by 2 bases and J by 2 bases, with 13 bases between them. CDR3 in DNA: TGTGCCAGCAGTGAACCCCTGGCACGTCCCTACGAGCAGTACTTC. This translates into CASSEPLARPYEQYF.